This T cell receptor beta chain derives from a study of blood T cell repertoires in COVID-19. For the study at large: From T cells, B-cell-depleted T cells, or PBMCs came the material, which was cDNA or gDNA.

Clinical history as reported by participants underpinned cohort assignment. Donors in Cohort 3 counted as recovered after two negative PCRs, clearance, or symptom resolution. Trimming removed 0 bases from V and 4 bases from J, with 10 bases in between. Germline V gives CDR1 LGHNA, CDR2 YSLEER. The CDR3 is made up of 15 amino acids. Per the study methods: Reference gene primers were amplified, and this amplification served to estimate nucleated cell counts. Assay used: immunoSEQ multiplex PCR; TCRdb lists only in-frame clones, some missing. That table gives V, J and clone size, and the DNA gave D and trimming. The table lists approximately 300,000 clones, approximately 90% of them singletons, with approximately 5.4% in the top ten.

The sequencing sample was made of PBMCs or T cells enriched from blood (not recorded which). The clonotype comes from a woman under 40 who had recovered from COVID-19. V and J are TRBV4-3 and TRBJ1-3; D not resolved. The CDR3 protein is CASSQDKQYGNTIYF. CDR3 coding DNA: TGCGCCAGCAGCCAAGATAAACAATACGGAAACACCATATATTTT.